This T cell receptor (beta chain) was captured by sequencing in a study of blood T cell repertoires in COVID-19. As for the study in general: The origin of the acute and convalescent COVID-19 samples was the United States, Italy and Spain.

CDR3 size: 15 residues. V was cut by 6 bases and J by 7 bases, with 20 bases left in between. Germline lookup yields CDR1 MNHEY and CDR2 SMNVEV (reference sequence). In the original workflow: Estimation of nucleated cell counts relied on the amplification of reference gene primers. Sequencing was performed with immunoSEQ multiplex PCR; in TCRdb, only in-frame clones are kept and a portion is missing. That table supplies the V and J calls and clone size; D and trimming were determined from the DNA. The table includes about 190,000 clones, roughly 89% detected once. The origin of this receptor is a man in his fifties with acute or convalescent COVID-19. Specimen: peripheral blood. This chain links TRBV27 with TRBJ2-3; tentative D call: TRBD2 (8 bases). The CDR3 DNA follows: TGTGCCAGCAGCTCGCGGGGGGACAGCCTTAATACGCAGTATTTT. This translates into CASSSRGDSLNTQYF.